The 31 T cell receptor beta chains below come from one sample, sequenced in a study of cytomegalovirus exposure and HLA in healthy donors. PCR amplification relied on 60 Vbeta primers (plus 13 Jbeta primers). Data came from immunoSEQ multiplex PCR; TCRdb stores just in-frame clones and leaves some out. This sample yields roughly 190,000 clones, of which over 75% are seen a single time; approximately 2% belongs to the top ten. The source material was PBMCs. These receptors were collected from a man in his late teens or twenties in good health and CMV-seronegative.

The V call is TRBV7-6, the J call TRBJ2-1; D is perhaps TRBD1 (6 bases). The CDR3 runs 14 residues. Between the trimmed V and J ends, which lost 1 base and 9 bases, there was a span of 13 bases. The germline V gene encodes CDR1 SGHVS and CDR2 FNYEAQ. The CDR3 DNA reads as TGTGCCAGCAGCTTAGAAACCAGGGGTCTTGAGCAGTTCTTC. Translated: CASSLETRGLEQFF. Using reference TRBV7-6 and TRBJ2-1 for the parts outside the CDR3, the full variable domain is GAGVSQSPRYKVTKRGQDVALRCDPISGHVSLYWYRQALGQGPEFLTYFNYEAQQDKSGLPNDRFSAERPEGSISTLTIQRTEQRDSAMYRCASSLETRGLEQFFGPGTRLTVL.

The CDR3 loop is CASSQDPPGGWINYGYTF. In DNA, the CDR3 is TGTGCCAGCAGCCAAGACCCCCCGGGAGGTTGGATAAACTATGGCTACACCTTC. The gene calls are TRBV4-2 and TRBJ1-2, with no clear D. Germline V lookup: CDR1 LGHNA, CDR2 YNFKEQ. This CDR3 has 18 amino acids. Between the trimmed V and J ends, which lost 0 bases and 2 bases, there was a span of 19 bases.

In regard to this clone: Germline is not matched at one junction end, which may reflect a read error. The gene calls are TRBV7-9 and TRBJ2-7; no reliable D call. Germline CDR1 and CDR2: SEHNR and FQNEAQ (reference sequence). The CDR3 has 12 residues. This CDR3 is CSSSPLVYEQYF. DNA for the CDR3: TGTTCCAGCAGCCCGCTAGTCTACGAGCAGTACTTC.

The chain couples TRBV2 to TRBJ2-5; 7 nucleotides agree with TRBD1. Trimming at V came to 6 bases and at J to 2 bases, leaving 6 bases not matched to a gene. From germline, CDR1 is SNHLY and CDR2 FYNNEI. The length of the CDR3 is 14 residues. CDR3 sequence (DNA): TGTGCCAGCAGCTTTCGACAGGGACAAGAGACCCAGTACTTC. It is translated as CASSFRQGQETQYF.

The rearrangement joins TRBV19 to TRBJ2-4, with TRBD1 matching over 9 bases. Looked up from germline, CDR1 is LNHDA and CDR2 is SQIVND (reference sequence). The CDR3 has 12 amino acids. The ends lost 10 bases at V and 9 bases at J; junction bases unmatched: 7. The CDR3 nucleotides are TGTGCCACCGACAGGGGGGGGACCATTCAGTACTTC. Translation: CATDRGGTIQYF.

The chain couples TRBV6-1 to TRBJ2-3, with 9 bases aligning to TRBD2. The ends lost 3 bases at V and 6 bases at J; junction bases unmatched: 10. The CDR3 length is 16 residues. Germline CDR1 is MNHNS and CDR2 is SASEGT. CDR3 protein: CASSDVSGGLGDTQYF. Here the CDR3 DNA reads TGTGCCAGCAGTGACGTTAGCGGGGGTTTGGGCGATACGCAGTATTTT.

CDR3 nucleotides: TGTGCCAGCAGCGACACAGGGGTTAGATCACCCCTCCACTTT. Protein product: CASSDTGVRSPLHF. The genes are TRBV7-9 and TRBJ1-6, with 7 bases fitting TRBD1. The germline CDR1 and CDR2 sequences are SEHNR and FQNEAQ (reference sequence). The CDR3 is 14 residues long. J lost 10 bases, V lost 5 bases, and 8 bases had no gene match.

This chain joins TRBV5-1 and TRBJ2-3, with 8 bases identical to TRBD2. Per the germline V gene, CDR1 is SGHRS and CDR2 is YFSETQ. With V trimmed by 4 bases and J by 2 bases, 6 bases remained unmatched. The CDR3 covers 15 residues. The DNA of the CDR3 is TGCGCCAGCAGCGTAGCGGGATTCCCCACAGATACGCAGTATTTT. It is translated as CASSVAGFPTDTQYF.

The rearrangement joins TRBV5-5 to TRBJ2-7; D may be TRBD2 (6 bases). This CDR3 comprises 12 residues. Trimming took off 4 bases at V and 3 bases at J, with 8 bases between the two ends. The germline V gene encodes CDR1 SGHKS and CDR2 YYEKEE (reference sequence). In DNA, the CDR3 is TGTGCCAGCAGCGGAGGGTACTACGAGCAGTACTTC. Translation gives CASSGGYYEQYF.

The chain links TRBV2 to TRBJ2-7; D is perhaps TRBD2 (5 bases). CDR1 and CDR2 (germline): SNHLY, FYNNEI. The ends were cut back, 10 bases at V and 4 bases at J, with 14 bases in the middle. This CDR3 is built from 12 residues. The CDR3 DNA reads TGTGCCAACAAGCGGACCGATTACGAGCAGTACTTC. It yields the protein CANKRTDYEQYF.

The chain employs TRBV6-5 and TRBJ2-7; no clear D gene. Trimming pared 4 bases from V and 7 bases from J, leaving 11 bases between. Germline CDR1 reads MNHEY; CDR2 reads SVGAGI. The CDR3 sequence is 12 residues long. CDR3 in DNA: TGTGCCAGCAGTTCCCTTCTAGGAGAGCAGTACTTC. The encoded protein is CASSSLLGEQYF.

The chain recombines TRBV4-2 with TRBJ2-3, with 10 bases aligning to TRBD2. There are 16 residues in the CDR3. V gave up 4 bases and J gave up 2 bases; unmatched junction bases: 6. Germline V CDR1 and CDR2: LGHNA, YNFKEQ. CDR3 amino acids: CASSLTSGKATDTQYF. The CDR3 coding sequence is TGTGCCAGCAGCCTTACTAGCGGGAAGGCCACAGATACGCAGTATTTT.

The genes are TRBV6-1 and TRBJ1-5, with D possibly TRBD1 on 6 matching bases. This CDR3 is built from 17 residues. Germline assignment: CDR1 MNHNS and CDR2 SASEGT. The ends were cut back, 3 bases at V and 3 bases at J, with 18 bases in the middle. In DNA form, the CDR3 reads TGTGCCAGCAGTGAGCTACAGGGACCTGTTTCCAATCAGCCCCAGCATTTT. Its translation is CASSELQGPVSNQPQHF.

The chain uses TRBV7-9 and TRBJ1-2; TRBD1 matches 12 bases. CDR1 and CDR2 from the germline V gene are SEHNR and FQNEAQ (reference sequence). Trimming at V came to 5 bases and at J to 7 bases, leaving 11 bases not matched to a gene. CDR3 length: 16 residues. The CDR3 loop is CASSPETGTGGFGYTF. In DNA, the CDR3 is TGTGCCAGCAGCCCAGAGACCGGGACAGGGGGCTTTGGCTACACCTTC.

CDR3 DNA sequence: TGCGCCAGCAGCTTGGATGGGCTGGGGGAGCTGTTTTTT. It specifies CASSLDGLGELFF. The chain is built from TRBV5-1 and TRBJ2-2; no clear D. Germline lookup yields CDR1 SGHRS and CDR2 YFSETQ. The CDR3 is 13 amino acids. The germline V and J ends were trimmed by 0 bases and 8 bases, with 8 bases remaining between them.

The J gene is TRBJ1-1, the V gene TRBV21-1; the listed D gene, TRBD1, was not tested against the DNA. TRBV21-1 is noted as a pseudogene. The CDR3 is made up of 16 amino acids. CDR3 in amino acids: CATPRGRGPTNTEAFF. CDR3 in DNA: TGTGCCACCCCAAGGGGCAGGGGGCCTACGAACACTGAAGCTTTCTTT.

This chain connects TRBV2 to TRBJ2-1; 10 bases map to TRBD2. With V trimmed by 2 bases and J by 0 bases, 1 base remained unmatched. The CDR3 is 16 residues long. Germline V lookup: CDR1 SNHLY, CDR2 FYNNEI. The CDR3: CASSELAGDSYNEQFF. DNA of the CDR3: TGTGCCAGCAGTGAACTAGCGGGGGACTCCTACAATGAGCAGTTCTTC.

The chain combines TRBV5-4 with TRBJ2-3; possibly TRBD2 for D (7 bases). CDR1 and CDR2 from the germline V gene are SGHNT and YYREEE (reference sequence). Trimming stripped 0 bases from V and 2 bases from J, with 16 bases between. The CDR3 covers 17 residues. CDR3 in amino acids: CASSLGGGGAPTDTQYF. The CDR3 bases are TGTGCCAGCAGCTTGGGGGGTGGGGGGGCCCCCACAGATACGCAGTATTTT.

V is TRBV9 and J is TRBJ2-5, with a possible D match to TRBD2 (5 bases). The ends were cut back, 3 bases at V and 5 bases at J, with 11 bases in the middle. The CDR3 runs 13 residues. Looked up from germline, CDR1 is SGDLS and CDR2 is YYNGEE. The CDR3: CASSGGGRETQYF. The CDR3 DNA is TGTGCCAGCAGCGGAGGAGGCCGGGAGACCCAGTACTTC.

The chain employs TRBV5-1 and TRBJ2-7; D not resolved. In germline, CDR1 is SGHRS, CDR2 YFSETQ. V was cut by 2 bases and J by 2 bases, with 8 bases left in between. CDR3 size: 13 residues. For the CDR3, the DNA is TGCGCCAGCAGCTTTGGAACAGCCTACGAGCAGTACTTC. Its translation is CASSFGTAYEQYF.

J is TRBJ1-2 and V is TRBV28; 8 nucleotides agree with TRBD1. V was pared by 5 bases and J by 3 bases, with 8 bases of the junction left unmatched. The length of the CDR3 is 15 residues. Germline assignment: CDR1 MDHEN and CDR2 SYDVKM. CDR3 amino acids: CASSVPGQDYYGYTF. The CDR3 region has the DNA TGTGCCAGCAGTGTTCCGGGACAGGATTACTATGGCTACACCTTC.

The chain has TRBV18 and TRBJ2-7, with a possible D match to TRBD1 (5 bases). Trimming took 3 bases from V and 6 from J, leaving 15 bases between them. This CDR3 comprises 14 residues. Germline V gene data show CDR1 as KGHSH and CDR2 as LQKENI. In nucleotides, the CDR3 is TGTGCCAGCTCACCGGGGCAGACGACTGGCGAGCAGTACTTC. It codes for CASSPGQTTGEQYF.

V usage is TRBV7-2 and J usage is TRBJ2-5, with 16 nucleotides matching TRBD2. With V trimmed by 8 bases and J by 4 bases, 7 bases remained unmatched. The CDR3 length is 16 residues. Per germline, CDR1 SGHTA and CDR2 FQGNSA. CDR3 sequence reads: CASGGTSGGVRETQYF. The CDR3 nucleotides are TGTGCCAGCGGGGGGACTAGCGGGGGGGTTCGAGAGACCCAGTACTTC.

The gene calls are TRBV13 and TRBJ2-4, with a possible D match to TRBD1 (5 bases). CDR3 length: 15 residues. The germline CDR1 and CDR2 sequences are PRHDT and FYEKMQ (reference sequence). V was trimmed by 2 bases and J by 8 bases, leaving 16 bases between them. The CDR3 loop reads CASSLWYTGQDIQYF. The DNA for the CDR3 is TGTGCCAGCAGCTTATGGTACACAGGCCAAGACATTCAGTACTTC.

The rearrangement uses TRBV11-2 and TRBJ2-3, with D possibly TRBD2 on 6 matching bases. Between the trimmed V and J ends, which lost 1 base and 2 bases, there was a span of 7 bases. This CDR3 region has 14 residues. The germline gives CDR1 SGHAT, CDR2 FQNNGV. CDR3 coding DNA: TGTGCCAGCAGCTTAGGGAGGGCCACAGATACGCAGTATTTT. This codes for CASSLGRATDTQYF.

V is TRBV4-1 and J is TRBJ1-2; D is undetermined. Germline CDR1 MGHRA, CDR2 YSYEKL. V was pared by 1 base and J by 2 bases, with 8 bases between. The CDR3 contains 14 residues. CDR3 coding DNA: TGCGCCAGCAGCCAAGTTGCCGAGAACTATGGCTACACCTTC. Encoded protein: CASSQVAENYGYTF.

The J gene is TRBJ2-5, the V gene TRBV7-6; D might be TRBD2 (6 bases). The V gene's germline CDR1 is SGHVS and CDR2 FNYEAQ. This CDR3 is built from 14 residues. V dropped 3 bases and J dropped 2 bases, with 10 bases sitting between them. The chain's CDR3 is CASSFPGLQETQYF. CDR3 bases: TGTGCCAGCAGCTTTCCCGGACTACAAGAGACCCAGTACTTC.

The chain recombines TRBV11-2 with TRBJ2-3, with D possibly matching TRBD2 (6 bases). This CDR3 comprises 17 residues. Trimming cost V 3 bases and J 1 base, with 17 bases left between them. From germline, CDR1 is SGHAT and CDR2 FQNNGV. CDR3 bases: TGTGCCAGCAGCTTCCCCGGGCGGGGCCAGGGCACAGATACGCAGTATTTT. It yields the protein CASSFPGRGQGTDTQYF.

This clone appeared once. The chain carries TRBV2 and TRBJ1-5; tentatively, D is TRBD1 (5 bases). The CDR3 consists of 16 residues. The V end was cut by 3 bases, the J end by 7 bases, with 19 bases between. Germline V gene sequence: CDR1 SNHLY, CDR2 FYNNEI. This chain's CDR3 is CASSELGGGSGQPQHF. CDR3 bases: TGTGCCAGCAGTGAGTTGGGTGGGGGGTCCGGGCAGCCCCAGCATTTT.

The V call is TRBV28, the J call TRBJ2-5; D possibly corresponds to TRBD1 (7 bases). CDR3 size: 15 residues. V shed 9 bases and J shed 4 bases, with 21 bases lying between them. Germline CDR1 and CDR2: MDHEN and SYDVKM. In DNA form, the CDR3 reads TGTGCCAGTTTGCTAAGACAGGGAGGAGGAGAGACCCAGTACTTC. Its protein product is CASLLRQGGGETQYF. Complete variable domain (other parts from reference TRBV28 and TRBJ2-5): DVKVTQSSRYLVKRTGEKVFLECVQDMDHENMFWYRQDPGLGLRLIYFSYDVKMKEKGDIPEGYSVSREKKERFSLILESASTNQTSMYLCASLLRQGGGETQYFGPGTRLLVL.

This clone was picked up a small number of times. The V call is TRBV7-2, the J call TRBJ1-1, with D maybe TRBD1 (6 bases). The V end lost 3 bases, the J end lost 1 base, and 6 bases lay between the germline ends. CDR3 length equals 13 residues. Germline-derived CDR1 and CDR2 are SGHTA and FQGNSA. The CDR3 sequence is CASSLTGNTEAFF. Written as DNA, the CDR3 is TGTGCCAGCAGCTTGACAGGGAACACTGAAGCTTTCTTT.